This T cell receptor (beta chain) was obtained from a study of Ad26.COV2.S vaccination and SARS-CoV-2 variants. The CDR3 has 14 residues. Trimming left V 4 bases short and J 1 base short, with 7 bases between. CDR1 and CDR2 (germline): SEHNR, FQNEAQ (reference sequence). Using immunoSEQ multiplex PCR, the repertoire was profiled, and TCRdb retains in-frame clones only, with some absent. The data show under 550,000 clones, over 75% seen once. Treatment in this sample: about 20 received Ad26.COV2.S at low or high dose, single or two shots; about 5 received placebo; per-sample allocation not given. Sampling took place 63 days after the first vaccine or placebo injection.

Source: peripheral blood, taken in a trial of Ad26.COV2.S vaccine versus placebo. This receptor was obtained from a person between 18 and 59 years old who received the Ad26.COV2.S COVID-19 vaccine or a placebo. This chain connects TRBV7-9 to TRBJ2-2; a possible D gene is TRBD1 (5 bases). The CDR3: CASSYGQNTGELFF. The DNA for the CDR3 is TGTGCCAGCAGCTATGGACAGAACACCGGGGAGCTGTTTTTT.